A selection of T cell receptor beta chains follows, all from one sample in a study of shared clonotypes between healthy human individuals. Libraries were prepared by immunoSEQ multiplex PCR; TCRdb keeps only in-frame clonotypes and omits some of them. This sample has approximately 2.3 million clones; more than 85% occur once, and the top ten carry about 0.41%. The specimen sequenced was naive CD4+ T cells from PBMCs. The receptors stem from a young man in good health. Some clones in this sample may be carry-over from other donors' samples. Each CDR3 is given with its conserved first and last residue. The order of the fields is V gene, clone size, J gene, CDR3 protein. Size is stated for part of the rows, as once, few or many counts, or as a class when the clone is expanded.

v_call: TRBV19
clone_size: -
j_call: TRBJ2-7
cdr3_aa: CASSPRTEGYEQYF

v_call: TRBV9
clone_size: -
j_call: TRBJ1-5
cdr3_aa: CASSGPGYSNQPQHF

v_call: TRBV4-1
clone_size: -
j_call: TRBJ2-5
cdr3_aa: CASSPRTSGREKETQYF

v_call: TRBV4-1
clone_size: -
j_call: TRBJ1-1
cdr3_aa: CASSLSQQVNTEAFF

v_call: TRBV27
clone_size: once
j_call: TRBJ2-5
cdr3_aa: CASSPWTGGKETQYF

v_call: TRBV5-4
clone_size: -
j_call: TRBJ2-7
cdr3_aa: CASSLRPDSLYEQYF

v_call: TRBV19
clone_size: -
j_call: TRBJ2-1
cdr3_aa: CASSIDPGYNEQFF

v_call: TRBV5-6
clone_size: -
j_call: TRBJ2-3
cdr3_aa: CASSSRKGSTDTQYF

v_call: TRBV6-1
clone_size: -
j_call: TRBJ2-7
cdr3_aa: CASKVGTYEQYF

v_call: TRBV6-5
clone_size: -
j_call: TRBJ2-7
cdr3_aa: CASSQKQGAPYEQYF

v_call: TRBV28
clone_size: -
j_call: TRBJ2-6
cdr3_aa: CASSYREGSGANVLTF

v_call: TRBV11-3
clone_size: -
j_call: TRBJ2-4
cdr3_aa: CASSSYRVAKNIQYF

v_call: TRBV4-1
clone_size: -
j_call: TRBJ1-1
cdr3_aa: CASSQGEFRRNTEAFF

v_call: TRBV7-2
clone_size: -
j_call: TRBJ2-7
cdr3_aa: CASRLVGGRAPTYEQYF

v_call: TRBV5-1
clone_size: -
j_call: TRBJ2-3
cdr3_aa: CASSFNSGREADTQYF

v_call: TRBV6-5
clone_size: -
j_call: TRBJ2-3
cdr3_aa: CASSYRRVAGTDTQYF

v_call: TRBV6-6
clone_size: -
j_call: TRBJ2-5
cdr3_aa: CAGGPHARETQYF

v_call: TRBV4-1
clone_size: -
j_call: TRBJ1-1
cdr3_aa: CASNNLGSEAFF

v_call: TRBV7-2
clone_size: -
j_call: TRBJ2-2
cdr3_aa: CASSLYAGGGTGELFF

v_call: TRBV6-6
clone_size: -
j_call: TRBJ1-3
cdr3_aa: CASSYGGSLSGNTIYF

v_call: TRBV28
clone_size: -
j_call: TRBJ2-5
cdr3_aa: CASSFVQGRQETQYF

v_call: TRBV6-1
clone_size: few
j_call: TRBJ2-2
cdr3_aa: CASSEDGLGELFF

v_call: TRBV27
clone_size: -
j_call: TRBJ1-2
cdr3_aa: CASSLGTNYGYTF

v_call: TRBV21-1
clone_size: -
j_call: TRBJ1-5
cdr3_aa: CASSKRDRIKYQPQHF

v_call: TRBV7-9
clone_size: once
j_call: TRBJ1-3
cdr3_aa: CASSLVATTSGNTIYF

v_call: TRBV27
clone_size: -
j_call: TRBJ1-2
cdr3_aa: CASSLSGTGTYYGYTF

v_call: TRBV28
clone_size: -
j_call: TRBJ2-6
cdr3_aa: CASSLRGHWLAGANVLTF

v_call: TRBV27
clone_size: -
j_call: TRBJ1-1
cdr3_aa: CASSFRNRNTEAFF

v_call: TRBV28
clone_size: -
j_call: TRBJ2-3
cdr3_aa: CASSFHGGRRDTQYF

v_call: TRBV19
clone_size: -
j_call: TRBJ2-5
cdr3_aa: CASMRGGQETQYF

v_call: TRBV7-3
clone_size: -
j_call: TRBJ1-5
cdr3_aa: CASSSTGGQPQHF

v_call: TRBV6-4
clone_size: -
j_call: TRBJ2-2
cdr3_aa: CASSESGANTGELFF

v_call: TRBV4-1
clone_size: -
j_call: TRBJ2-1
cdr3_aa: CASSQGLAGGRSYNEQFF

v_call: TRBV23-1
clone_size: -
j_call: TRBJ1-3
cdr3_aa: CASSLPTSPSGNTIYF

v_call: TRBV29-1
clone_size: few
j_call: TRBJ1-1
cdr3_aa: CSVAGQTLGAFF

v_call: TRBV4-1
clone_size: -
j_call: TRBJ1-5
cdr3_aa: CASSDLLSNQPQHF

v_call: TRBV28
clone_size: -
j_call: TRBJ1-3
cdr3_aa: CASQPFGNTIYF

v_call: TRBV5-4
clone_size: -
j_call: TRBJ2-1
cdr3_aa: CASSLTIAGGYNEQFF

v_call: TRBV29-1
clone_size: -
j_call: TRBJ1-2
cdr3_aa: CSVERDRTRDGYTF

v_call: TRBV7-6
clone_size: -
j_call: TRBJ2-2
cdr3_aa: CASSLVQGTGELFF